A selection of T cell receptor beta chains follows, all from one sample in a study of T-cell memory formation after mild COVID-19. TCRdb re-called the 5' RACE reads through MiXCR, storing one row per CDR3 protein. This sample has about 450,000 distinct CDR3 sequences, with more than 20% found just once. Sample: PBMCs or a T cell subset sorted from them (not recorded which). All receptors derive from an adult woman who had mild COVID-19 (a few samples of this study predate the infection). Cell type and time point are not known. Each CDR3 is given with its conserved first and last residue. The D gene is left open where the match is weak. The size entry is marked missing in some rows and otherwise reads once, few, many or a size class.

>TRBD2|TRBV6-2/TRBV6-3|few|TRBJ2-7
TGTGCCAGCAGTCATCGACTAGCGGCGGCTTACGAGCAGTACTTC
CASSHRLAAAYEQYF
>TRBD1|TRBV3-1|few|TRBJ1-4
TGTGCCAGCAGCATGAGCACAGGGGTGGCGGAAAAACTGTTTTTT
CASSMSTGVAEKLFF
>TRBD1|TRBV7-2|few|TRBJ2-7
TGTGCCAGCAGCGGAGCCGGGACAGGGGAGGGATACGAGCAGTACTTC
CASSGAGTGEGYEQYF
>TRBD2|TRBV11-3|NA|TRBJ2-1
TGTGCCAGCAGCTTAGATGCATGGACTAGCGGCCCCTCCTACAATGAGCAGTTCTTC
CASSLDAWTSGPSYNEQFF
>TRBD2|TRBV9|NA|TRBJ2-7
TGTGCCAGCAGCCCCACTCCGGGACTAGATAATTACGAGCAGTACTTC
CASSPTPGLDNYEQYF
>TRBD2|TRBV5-1|NA|TRBJ2-1
TGCGCCAGCAGCAAGAGCCTGGCGGGAGTCGGCCATGAGCAGTTCTTC
CASSKSLAGVGHEQFF
>TRBD2|TRBV3-1|few|TRBJ2-1
TGTGCCACCGGGACTAGCGGGTTTCACAATGAGCAGTTCTTC
CATGTSGFHNEQFF
>TRBD1|TRBV7-9|few|TRBJ1-1
TGTGCCAGCAGCTTAGCACAGGGGTGGACTGAAGCTTTCTTT
CASSLAQGWTEAFF
>NA|TRBV4-1|few|TRBJ2-7
TGCGCCAGCAGCCAAGATTCGGGCTACGAGCAGTACTTC
CASSQDSGYEQYF
>TRBD1|TRBV12-3/TRBV12-4|NA|TRBJ2-3
TGTGCCAGCAGTTTTGGGACAGGAGACTCAGATACGCAGTATTTT
CASSFGTGDSDTQYF
>TRBD1|TRBV5-6|NA|TRBJ1-1
TGTGCCAGCAACGGACAGGGAGAACCGAACACTGAAGCTTTCTTT
CASNGQGEPNTEAFF
>TRBD1|TRBV7-9|NA|TRBJ1-4
TGTGCCAGCACCGAGGACAGGGGTTACGGAAAACTGTTTTTT
CASTEDRGYGKLFF
>NA|TRBV24-1|few|TRBJ2-1
TGTGCCACCAGTGAGCCACGGATGAACAATGAGCAGTTCTTC
CATSEPRMNNEQFF
>NA|TRBV15|NA|TRBJ1-1
TGTGCCACCAGCAGAGATGCCCTGACTTGGACGGAGAACACTGAAGCTTTCTTT
CATSRDALTWTENTEAFF
>NA|TRBV12-3/TRBV12-4|NA|TRBJ1-2
TGTGCCAGCAGTTCCTACCGGTTTAACTATGGCTACACCTTC
CASSSYRFNYGYTF
>NA|TRBV29-1|few|TRBJ1-4
TGCAGCGTTTGTTTCGACAGTACAACTAATGAAAAACTGTTTTTT
CSVCFDSTTNEKLFF
>TRBD1|TRBV9|NA|TRBJ2-1
TGTGCCAGCAGCCCCGGACAGGGATCCTCAGGGCTGAATGAGCAGTTCTTC
CASSPGQGSSGLNEQFF
>NA|TRBV7-9|few|TRBJ2-7
TGTGCCAGCAGCTTACAGGGCTTCTGGATCGAGCAGTACTTC
CASSLQGFWIEQYF
>TRBD2|TRBV7-2|NA|TRBJ2-4
TGTGCCAGCAGCCCGCTAGCGGGGGCCCTAAACATTCAGTACTTC
CASSPLAGALNIQYF
>TRBD1|TRBV7-2|NA|TRBJ2-7
TGTGCCAGCAGCTTAGCGCTAAGGACAGGGCCGAAAGAGCAGTACTTC
CASSLALRTGPKEQYF
>NA|TRBV4-1|few|TRBJ1-4
TGCGCCAGCAGCCAAGATAATTTTGAAAAACTGTTTTTT
CASSQDNFEKLFF
>NA|TRBV6-1|NA|TRBJ1-2
TGTGCCAGCAGTGAACGGGGGCGCCTCTATGGCTACACCTTC
CASSERGRLYGYTF
>NA|TRBV29-1|few|TRBJ2-1
TGCAGCGTTGAAGGAGAAGGGAACTACTACAATGAGCAGTTCTTC
CSVEGEGNYYNEQFF
>TRBD2|TRBV20-1|many|TRBJ2-1
TGCAGTGCTAGAGATTCCCTAGCGGGTGAGCAGTTCTTC
CSARDSLAGEQFF
>NA|TRBV11-3|few|TRBJ2-7
TGTGCCAGCACCCGGGACTTGAATTCCTACGAGCAGTACTTC
CASTRDLNSYEQYF
>TRBD1|TRBV19|NA|TRBJ1-1
TGTGCCAGTAGGCCAAAGAACGGAGCAGGGGGCACTGAAGCTTTCTTT
CASRPKNGAGGTEAFF
>NA|TRBV6-5|NA|TRBJ1-1
TGTGCCAGCAGTTACTCCTCGGGGCTGAACACTGAAGCTTTCTTT
CASSYSSGLNTEAFF
>NA|TRBV12-5|NA|TRBJ2-1
TGTGCTAGCGGGCGAGGGGATGAGCAGTTCTTC
CASGRGDEQFF
>NA|TRBV12-3/TRBV12-4|NA|TRBJ2-3
TGTGCCAGCAGTTTGCCAGGGTCAAATACGCAGTATTTT
CASSLPGSNTQYF
>NA|TRBV4-2|many|TRBJ2-7
TGTGCCAGCAGCCAAGAACCAGGGCACTACGAGCAGTACTTC
CASSQEPGHYEQYF
>NA|TRBV7-6|few|TRBJ2-7
TGTGCCAGCAGTTCCGGGTCTGGTAGGGAGCAGTACTTC
CASSSGSGREQYF
>NA|TRBV7-9|NA|TRBJ2-1
TGTGCCAGCAGCTCGGGACCGGTACTTTTTGAGCAGTTCTTC
CASSSGPVLFEQFF
>TRBD2|TRBV7-7|NA|TRBJ2-1
TGTGCCAGCAGTCCTAGCGGGGGGCACTCCTACAATGAGCAGTTCTTC
CASSPSGGHSYNEQFF
>NA|TRBV4-3|few|TRBJ1-1
TGCGCCAGCAGCCAAGAAGACGACGACACTGAAGCTTTCTTT
CASSQEDDDTEAFF
>NA|TRBV4-2|many|TRBJ2-1
TGTGCCAGCAGCCAAGAGGGCAGCAGCTCCTACAATGAGCAGTTCTTC
CASSQEGSSSYNEQFF
>TRBD1|TRBV11-2|few|TRBJ2-1
TGTGCCAGCAGCTTAGTAGCCGGGACAGGAGCCAATGAGCAGTTCTTC
CASSLVAGTGANEQFF
>NA|TRBV5-1|NA|TRBJ2-7
TGCGCCAGCAGCTTGTACACAGGGGACTCTAACTACGAGCAGTACTTC
CASSLYTGDSNYEQYF
>TRBD1|TRBV12-3/TRBV12-4|NA|TRBJ2-1
TGTGCCAGCAGCTCCGGGACAGGGGGCTTCAATGAGCAGTTCTTC
CASSSGTGGFNEQFF
>NA|TRBV7-6|NA|TRBJ1-2
TGTGCCAGCAGCGGTCAGGGGTTCTATGGCTACACCTTC
CASSGQGFYGYTF
>NA|TRBV6-8|few|TRBJ2-2
TGTGCCAGCAGCATGGGGGACACCGGGGAGCTGTTTTTT
CASSMGDTGELFF
>TRBD2|TRBV5-4|NA|TRBJ2-3
TGTGCCAGCAGCTTGGGACTAGCGGACCCTTCCACAGATACGCAGTATTTT
CASSLGLADPSTDTQYF
>TRBD2|TRBV10-3|NA|TRBJ2-1
TGTGCCATCAGTGGCGGGGGGAGGCTAGGACGCGGCAATGAGCAGTTCTTC
CAISGGGRLGRGNEQFF
>NA|TRBV7-2|many|TRBJ1-2
TGTGCCAGCAGCTTAGCTGCGGGAGGCTATGGCTACACCTTC
CASSLAAGGYGYTF
>NA|TRBV7-2|few|TRBJ2-1
TGTGCCAGCAGCATAGATCTAGGGTGGGGGAAAAACAATGAGCAGTTCTTC
CASSIDLGWGKNNEQFF
>NA|TRBV20-1|few|TRBJ2-7
TGCAGTGCTTCGGACAGAAGGACCTCCTACGAGCAGTACTTC
CSASDRRTSYEQYF
>NA|TRBV4-1|NA|TRBJ1-1
TGCGCCAGCAGCCCCAGTAAGGGGACTGAAGCTTTCTTT
CASSPSKGTEAFF
>NA|TRBV29-1|NA|TRBJ1-1
TGCAGCGTTGTTGGACAATTTCGAGCGGATGAAGCTTTCTTT
CSVVGQFRADEAFF
>NA|TRBV7-3|few|TRBJ2-3
TGTGCCAGCAGCTTAAGTGCAGCTAGCACAGATACGCAGTATTTT
CASSLSAASTDTQYF
>NA|TRBV24-1|NA|TRBJ2-5
TGTGCCACCAGTGATCTAAACCCACTGGAGACCCAGTACTTC
CATSDLNPLETQYF
>TRBD1|TRBV29-1|NA|TRBJ2-3
TGCAGCGTCGTCCCGACAGGGGGCACAGATACGCAGTATTTT
CSVVPTGGTDTQYF
>TRBD1|TRBV29-1|NA|TRBJ2-1
TGCAGCGTTTCGGACAGGCGATTTTCCTACAATGAGCAGTTCTTC
CSVSDRRFSYNEQFF
>NA|TRBV12-3/TRBV12-4|NA|TRBJ2-4
TGTGCCAGCAGTTTAGGGAGCCCTCTCGCCAAAAACATTCAGTACTTC
CASSLGSPLAKNIQYF
>TRBD1|TRBV6-6|NA|TRBJ1-5
TGTGCCAGCAGTCTCCGGGACAGGGACTTTAGTCAGCCCCAGCATTTT
CASSLRDRDFSQPQHF
>NA|TRBV6-6|many|TRBJ2-5
TGTGCCAGCAGGCGGGAGACCCAGTACTTC
CASRRETQYF
>TRBD1|TRBV3-1|NA|TRBJ2-2
TGTGCCAGCAGCACCGGGACAGGGGGGATCGGGGAGCTGTTTTTT
CASSTGTGGIGELFF
>NA|TRBV7-2|many|TRBJ1-2
TGTGCCAGCAGCTTAGGGATGGTGGGATCCTATGGCTACACCTTC
CASSLGMVGSYGYTF
>NA|TRBV4-1|few|TRBJ2-3
TGCGCCAGCAGCCACTTAGGCCTCAGGGGCCCCACAGATACGCAGTATTTT
CASSHLGLRGPTDTQYF
>TRBD1|TRBV7-9|few|TRBJ1-1
TGTGCCAGCAGCACGACAGGGGGCATGAACACTGAAGCTTTCTTT
CASSTTGGMNTEAFF